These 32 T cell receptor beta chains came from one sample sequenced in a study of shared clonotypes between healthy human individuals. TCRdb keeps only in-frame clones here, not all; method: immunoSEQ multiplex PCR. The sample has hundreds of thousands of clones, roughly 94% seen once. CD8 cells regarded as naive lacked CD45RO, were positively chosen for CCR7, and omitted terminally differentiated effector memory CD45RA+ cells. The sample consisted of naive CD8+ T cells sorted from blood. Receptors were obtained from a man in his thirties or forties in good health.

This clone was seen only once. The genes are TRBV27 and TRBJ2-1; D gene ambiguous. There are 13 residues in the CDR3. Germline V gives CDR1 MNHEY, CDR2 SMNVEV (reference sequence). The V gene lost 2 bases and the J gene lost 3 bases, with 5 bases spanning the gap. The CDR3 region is CASSLGIYNEQFF. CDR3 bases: TGTGCCAGCAGTTTAGGAATCTACAATGAGCAGTTCTTC.

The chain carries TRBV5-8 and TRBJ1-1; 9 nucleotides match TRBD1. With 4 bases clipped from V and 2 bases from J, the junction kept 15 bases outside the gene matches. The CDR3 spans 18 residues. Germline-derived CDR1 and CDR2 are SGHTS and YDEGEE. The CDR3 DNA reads TGTGCCAGCAGCCGGAACCCGGGACAGGGAAATTCCAACACTGAAGCTTTCTTT. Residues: CASSRNPGQGNSNTEAFF.

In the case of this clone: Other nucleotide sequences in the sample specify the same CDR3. The CDR3 DNA reads as TGTGCCAGCAGTGAAGTGGTGGGGGGCTACGAGCAGTACTTC. This codes for CASSEVVGGYEQYF. This chain joins TRBV6-1 and TRBJ2-7, with D perhaps TRBD2 (6 bases). The CDR3 loop spans 14 amino acids. The germline gives CDR1 MNHNS, CDR2 SASEGT. The V and J ends lost 1 base and 3 bases respectively, with 10 bases between them.

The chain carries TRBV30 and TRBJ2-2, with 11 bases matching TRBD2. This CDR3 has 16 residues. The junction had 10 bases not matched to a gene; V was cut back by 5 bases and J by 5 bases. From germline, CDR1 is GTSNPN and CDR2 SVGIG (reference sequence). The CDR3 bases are TGTGCCTGGGAACCGACGACTAGCGGGATTACCGGGGAGCTGTTTTTT. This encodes CAWEPTTSGITGELFF.

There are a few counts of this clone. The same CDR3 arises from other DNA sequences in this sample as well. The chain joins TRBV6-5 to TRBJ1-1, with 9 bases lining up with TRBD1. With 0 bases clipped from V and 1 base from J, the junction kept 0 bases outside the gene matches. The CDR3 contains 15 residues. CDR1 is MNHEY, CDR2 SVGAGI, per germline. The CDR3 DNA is TGTGCCAGCAGTTACTCGGACAGGGGGAACACTGAAGCTTTCTTT. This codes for CASSYSDRGNTEAFF.

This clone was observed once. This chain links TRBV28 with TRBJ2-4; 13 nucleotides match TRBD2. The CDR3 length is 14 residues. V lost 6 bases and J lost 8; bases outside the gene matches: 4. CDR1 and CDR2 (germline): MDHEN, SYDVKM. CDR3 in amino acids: CASRGLAGFYIQYF. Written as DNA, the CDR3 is TGTGCCAGCAGGGGACTAGCGGGATTCTACATTCAGTACTTC.

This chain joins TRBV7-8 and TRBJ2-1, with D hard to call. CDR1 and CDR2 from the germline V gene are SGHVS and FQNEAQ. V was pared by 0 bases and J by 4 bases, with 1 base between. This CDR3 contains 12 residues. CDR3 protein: CASSLAYNEQFF. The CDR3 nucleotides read TGTGCCAGCAGCTTAGCGTACAATGAGCAGTTCTTC.

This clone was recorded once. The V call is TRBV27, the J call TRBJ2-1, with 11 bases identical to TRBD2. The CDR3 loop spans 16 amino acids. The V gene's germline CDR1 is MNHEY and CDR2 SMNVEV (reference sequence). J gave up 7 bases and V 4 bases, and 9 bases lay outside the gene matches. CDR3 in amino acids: CASSWYASGRINEQFF. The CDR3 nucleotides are TGTGCCAGCAGTTGGTATGCTAGCGGGAGGATAAATGAGCAGTTCTTC.

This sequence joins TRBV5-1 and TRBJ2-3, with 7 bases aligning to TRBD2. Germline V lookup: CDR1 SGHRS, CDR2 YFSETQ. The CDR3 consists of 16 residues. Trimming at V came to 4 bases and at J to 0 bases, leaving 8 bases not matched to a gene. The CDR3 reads CASSLPSGSSTDTQYF. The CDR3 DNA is TGCGCCAGCAGCCTCCCTAGCGGTTCTAGCACAGATACGCAGTATTTT.

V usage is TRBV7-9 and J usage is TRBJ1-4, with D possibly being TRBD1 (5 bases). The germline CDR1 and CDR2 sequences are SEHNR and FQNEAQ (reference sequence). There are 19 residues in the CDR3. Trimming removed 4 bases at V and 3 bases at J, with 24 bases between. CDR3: CASSSPLTNYRSPNEKLFF. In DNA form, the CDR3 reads TGTGCCAGCAGCTCGCCACTGACGAATTACAGGTCCCCTAATGAAAAACTGTTTTTT.

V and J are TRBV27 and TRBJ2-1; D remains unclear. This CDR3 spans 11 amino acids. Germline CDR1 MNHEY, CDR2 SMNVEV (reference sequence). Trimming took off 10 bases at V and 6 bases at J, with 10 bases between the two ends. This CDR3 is CAILGPNEQFF. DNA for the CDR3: TGTGCCATCCTGGGCCCCAATGAGCAGTTCTTC.

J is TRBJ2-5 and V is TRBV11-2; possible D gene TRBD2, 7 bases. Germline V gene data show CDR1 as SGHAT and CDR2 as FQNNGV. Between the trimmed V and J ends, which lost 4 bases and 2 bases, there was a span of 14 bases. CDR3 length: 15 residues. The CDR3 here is CASSSLGGLQETQYF. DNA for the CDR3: TGTGCCAGCAGCTCGCTAGGGGGACTACAAGAGACCCAGTACTTC. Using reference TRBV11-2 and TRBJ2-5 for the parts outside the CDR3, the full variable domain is EAGVAQSPRYKIIEKRQSVAFWCNPISGHATLYWYQQILGQGPKLLIQFQNNGVVDDSQLPKDRFSAERLKGVDSTLKIQPAKLEDSAVYLCASSSLGGLQETQYFGPGTRLLVL.

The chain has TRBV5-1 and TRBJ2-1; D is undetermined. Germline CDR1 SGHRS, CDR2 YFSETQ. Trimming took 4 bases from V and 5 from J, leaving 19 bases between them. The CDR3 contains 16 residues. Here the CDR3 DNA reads TGCGCCAGCAGCCTCCAACCCCCGGACGGAGACAATGAGCAGTTCTTC. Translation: CASSLQPPDGDNEQFF.

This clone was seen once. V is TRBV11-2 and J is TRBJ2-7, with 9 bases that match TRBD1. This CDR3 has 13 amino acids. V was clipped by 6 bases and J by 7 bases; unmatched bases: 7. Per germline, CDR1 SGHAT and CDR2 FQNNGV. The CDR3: CASRHPGQGEQYF. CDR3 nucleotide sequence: TGTGCCAGCAGACACCCGGGACAGGGAGAGCAGTACTTC.

The chain's CDR3 is CASSSLETGLVSYEQYF. For the CDR3, the DNA is TGTGCCAGCAGTAGCCTGGAAACGGGACTAGTGAGTTACGAGCAGTACTTC. V and J are TRBV28 and TRBJ2-7, with 8 bases that match TRBD2. Germline values: CDR1 MDHEN, CDR2 SYDVKM. J was trimmed by 4 bases and V by 5 bases; bases with no gene match: 16. The CDR3 sequence is 17 residues long.

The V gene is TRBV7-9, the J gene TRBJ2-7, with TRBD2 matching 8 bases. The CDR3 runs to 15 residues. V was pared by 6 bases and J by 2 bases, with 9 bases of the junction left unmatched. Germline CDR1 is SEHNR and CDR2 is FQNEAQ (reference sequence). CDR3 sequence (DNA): TGTGCCAGCAGTCCGACCATGACTAGCGCCTACGAGCAGTACTTC. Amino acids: CASSPTMTSAYEQYF.

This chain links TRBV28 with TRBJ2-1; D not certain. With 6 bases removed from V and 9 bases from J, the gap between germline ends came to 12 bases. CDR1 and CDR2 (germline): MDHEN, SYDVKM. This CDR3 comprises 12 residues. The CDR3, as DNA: TGTGCCAGCAGAAGTGGTTATGGTGAGCAGTTCTTC. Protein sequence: CASRSGYGEQFF. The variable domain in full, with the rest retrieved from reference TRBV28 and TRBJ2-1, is DVKVTQSSRYLVKRTGEKVFLECVQDMDHENMFWYRQDPGLGLRLIYFSYDVKMKEKGDIPEGYSVSREKKERFSLILESASTNQTSMYLCASRSGYGEQFFGPGTRLTVL.

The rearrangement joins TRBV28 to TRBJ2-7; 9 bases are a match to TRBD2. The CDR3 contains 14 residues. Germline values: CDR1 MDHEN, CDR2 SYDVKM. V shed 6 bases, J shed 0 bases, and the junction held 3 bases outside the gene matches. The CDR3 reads CASSPREGSYEQYF. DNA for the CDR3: TGTGCCAGCAGCCCGCGGGAGGGCTCCTACGAGCAGTACTTC. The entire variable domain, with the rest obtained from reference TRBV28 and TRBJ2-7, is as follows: DVKVTQSSRYLVKRTGEKVFLECVQDMDHENMFWYRQDPGLGLRLIYFSYDVKMKEKGDIPEGYSVSREKKERFSLILESASTNQTSMYLCASSPREGSYEQYFGPGTRLTVT.

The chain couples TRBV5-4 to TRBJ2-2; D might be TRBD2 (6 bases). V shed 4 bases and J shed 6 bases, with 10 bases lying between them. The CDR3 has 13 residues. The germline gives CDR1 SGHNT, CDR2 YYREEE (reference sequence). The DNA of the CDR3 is TGTGCCAGCAGCCCCCTAGCGTCCGGGGAGCTGTTTTTT. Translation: CASSPLASGELFF.

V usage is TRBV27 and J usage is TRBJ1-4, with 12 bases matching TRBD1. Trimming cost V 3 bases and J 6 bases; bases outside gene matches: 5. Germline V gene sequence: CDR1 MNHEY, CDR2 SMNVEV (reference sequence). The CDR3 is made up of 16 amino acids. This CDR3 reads CASSFHGTGGDEKLFF. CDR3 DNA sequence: TGTGCCAGCAGTTTCCATGGGACAGGGGGCGATGAAAAACTGTTTTTT.

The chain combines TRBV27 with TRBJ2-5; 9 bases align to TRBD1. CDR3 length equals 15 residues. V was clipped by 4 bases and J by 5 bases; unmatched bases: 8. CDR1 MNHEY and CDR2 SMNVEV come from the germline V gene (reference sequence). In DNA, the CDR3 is TGTGCCAGCAGTTCCCGGGACAGGGAGGGGGAGACCCAGTACTTC. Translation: CASSSRDREGETQYF.

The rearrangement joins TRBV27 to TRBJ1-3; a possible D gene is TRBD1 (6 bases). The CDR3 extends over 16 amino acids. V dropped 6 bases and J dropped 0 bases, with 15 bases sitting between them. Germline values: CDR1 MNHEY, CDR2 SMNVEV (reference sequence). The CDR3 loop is CASSLDRFLSGNTIYF. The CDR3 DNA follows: TGTGCCAGCAGCCTGGACAGATTTCTCTCTGGAAACACCATATATTTT.

CDR3 sequence: CASSLAGLQFF. The CDR3 DNA sequence: TGTGCCAGCAGCTTAGCGGGACTGCAGTTCTTC. The chain couples TRBV11-2 to TRBJ2-1; D may be TRBD2 (6 bases). Trimming took 1 base from V and 12 from J, leaving 7 bases between them. CDR1 and CDR2 (germline): SGHAT, FQNNGV. The CDR3 is 11 amino acids.

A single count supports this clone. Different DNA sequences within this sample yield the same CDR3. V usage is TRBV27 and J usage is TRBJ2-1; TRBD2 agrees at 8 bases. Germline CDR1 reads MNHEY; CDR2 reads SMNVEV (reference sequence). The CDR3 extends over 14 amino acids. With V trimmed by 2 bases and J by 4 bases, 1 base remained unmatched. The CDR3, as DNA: TGTGCCAGCAGTTTAAGCGGGAGTTACAATGAGCAGTTCTTC. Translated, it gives CASSLSGSYNEQFF.

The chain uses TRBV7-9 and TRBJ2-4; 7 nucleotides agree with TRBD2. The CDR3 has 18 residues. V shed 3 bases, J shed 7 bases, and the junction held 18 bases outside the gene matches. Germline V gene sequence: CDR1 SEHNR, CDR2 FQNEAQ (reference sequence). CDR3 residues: CASSFNAQRDGPGNIQYF. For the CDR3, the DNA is TGTGCCAGCAGCTTTAATGCCCAGCGGGATGGTCCCGGGAACATTCAGTACTTC.

The CDR3 DNA reads as TGTGCCAGCAGCGTAGTCCCTAGCGGGAGCACAGATACGCAGTATTTT. This codes for CASSVVPSGSTDTQYF. The chain recombines TRBV9 with TRBJ2-3, with 8 bases lining up with TRBD2. V lost 0 bases and J lost 0; bases outside the gene matches: 3. The CDR3 consists of 16 residues. CDR1 SGDLS and CDR2 YYNGEE come from the germline V gene.

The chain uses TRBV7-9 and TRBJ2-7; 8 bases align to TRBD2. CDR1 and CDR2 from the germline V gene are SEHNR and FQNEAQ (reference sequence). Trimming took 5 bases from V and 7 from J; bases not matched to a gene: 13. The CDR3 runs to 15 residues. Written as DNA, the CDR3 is TGTGCCAGCAGCCAATACCGGGCGGGAGGTAGTGAGCAGTACTTC. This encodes CASSQYRAGGSEQYF.

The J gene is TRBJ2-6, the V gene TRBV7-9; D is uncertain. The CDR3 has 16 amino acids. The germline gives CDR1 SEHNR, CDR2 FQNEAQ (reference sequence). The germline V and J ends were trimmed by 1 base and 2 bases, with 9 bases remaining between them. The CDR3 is CASSLVSRAGANVLTF. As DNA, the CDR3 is TGTGCCAGCAGCTTAGTTTCTAGGGCTGGGGCCAACGTCCTGACTTTC.

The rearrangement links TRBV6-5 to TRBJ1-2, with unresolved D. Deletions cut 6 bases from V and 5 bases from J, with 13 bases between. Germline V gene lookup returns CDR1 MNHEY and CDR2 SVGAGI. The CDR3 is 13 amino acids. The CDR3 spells CASSESEGYGYTF. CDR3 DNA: TGTGCCAGCAGCGAGTCGGAGGGATATGGCTACACCTTC.

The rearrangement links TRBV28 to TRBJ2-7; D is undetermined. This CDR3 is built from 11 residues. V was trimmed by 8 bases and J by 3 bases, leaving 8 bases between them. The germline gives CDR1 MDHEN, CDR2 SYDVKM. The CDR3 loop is CASRFHYEQYF. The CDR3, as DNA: TGTGCCAGCCGATTCCACTACGAGCAGTACTTC.

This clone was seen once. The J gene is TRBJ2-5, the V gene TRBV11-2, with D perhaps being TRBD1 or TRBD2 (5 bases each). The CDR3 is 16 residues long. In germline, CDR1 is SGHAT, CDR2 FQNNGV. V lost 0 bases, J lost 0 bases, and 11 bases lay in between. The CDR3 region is CASSLDRGPYQETQYF. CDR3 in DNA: TGTGCCAGCAGCTTAGATCGGGGCCCGTACCAAGAGACCCAGTACTTC.

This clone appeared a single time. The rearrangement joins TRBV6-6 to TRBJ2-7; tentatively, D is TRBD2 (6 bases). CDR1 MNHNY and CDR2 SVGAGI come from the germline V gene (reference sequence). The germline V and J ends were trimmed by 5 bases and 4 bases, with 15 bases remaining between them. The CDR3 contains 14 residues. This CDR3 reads CASSQEGSLYEQYF. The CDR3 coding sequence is TGTGCCAGCAGTCAGGAGGGGAGTCTGTACGAGCAGTACTTC.